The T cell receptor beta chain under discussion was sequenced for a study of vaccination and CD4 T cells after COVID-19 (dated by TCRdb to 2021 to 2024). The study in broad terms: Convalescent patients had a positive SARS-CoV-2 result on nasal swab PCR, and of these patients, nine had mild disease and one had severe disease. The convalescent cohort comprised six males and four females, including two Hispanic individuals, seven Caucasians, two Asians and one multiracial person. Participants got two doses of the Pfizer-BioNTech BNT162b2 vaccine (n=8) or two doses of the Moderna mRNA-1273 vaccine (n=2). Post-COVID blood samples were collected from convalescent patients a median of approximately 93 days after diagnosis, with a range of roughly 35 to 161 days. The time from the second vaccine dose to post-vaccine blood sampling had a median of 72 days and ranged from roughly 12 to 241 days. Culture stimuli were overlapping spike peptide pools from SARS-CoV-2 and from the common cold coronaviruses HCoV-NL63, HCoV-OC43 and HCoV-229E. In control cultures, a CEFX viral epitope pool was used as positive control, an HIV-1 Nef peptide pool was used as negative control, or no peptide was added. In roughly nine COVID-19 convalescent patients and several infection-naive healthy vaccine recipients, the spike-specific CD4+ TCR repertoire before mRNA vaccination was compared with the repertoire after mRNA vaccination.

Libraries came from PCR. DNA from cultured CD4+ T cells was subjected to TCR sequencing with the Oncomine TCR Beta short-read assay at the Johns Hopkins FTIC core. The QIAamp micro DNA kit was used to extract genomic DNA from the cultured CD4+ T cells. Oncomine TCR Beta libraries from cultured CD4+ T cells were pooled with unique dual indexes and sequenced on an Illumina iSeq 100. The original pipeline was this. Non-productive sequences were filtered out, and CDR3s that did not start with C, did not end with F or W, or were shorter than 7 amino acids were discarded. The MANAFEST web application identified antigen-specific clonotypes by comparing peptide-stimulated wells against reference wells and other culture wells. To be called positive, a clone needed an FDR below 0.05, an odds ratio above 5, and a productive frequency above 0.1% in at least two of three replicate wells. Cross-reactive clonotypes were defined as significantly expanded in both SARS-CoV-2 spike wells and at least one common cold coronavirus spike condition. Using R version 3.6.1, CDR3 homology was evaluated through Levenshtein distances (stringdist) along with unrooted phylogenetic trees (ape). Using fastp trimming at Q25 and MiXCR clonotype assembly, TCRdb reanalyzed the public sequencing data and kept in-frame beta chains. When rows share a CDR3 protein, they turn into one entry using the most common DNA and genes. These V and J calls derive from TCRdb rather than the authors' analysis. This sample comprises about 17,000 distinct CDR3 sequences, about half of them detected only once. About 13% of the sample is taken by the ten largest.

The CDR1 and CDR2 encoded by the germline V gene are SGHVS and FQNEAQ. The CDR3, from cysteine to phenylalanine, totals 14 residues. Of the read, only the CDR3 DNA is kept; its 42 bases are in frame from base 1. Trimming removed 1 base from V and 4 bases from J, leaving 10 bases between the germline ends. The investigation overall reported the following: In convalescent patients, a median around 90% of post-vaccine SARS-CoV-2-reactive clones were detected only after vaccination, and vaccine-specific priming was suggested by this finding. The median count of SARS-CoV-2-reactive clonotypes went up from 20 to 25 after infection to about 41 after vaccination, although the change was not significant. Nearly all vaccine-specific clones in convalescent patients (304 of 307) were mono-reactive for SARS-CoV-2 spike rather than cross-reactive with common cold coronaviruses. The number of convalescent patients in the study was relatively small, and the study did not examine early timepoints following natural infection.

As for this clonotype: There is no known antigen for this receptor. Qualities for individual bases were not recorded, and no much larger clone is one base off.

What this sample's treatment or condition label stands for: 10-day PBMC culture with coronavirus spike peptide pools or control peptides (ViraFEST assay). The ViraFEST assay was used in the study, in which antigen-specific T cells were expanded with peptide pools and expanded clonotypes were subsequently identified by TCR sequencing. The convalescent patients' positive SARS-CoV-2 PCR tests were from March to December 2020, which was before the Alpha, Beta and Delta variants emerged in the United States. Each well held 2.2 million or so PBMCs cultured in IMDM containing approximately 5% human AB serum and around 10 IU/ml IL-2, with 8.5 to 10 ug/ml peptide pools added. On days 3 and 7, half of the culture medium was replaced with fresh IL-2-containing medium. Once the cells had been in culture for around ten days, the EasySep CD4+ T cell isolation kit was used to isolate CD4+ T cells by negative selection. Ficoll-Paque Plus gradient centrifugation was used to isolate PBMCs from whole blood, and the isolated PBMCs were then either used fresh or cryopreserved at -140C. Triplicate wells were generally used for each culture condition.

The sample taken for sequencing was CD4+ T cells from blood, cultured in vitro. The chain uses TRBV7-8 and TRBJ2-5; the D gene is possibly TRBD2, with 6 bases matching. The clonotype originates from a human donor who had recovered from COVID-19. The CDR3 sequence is CASSLEVGGETQYF. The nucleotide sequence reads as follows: TGTGCCAGCAGCTTAGAGGTCGGGGGAGAGACCCAGTACTTC.